The present T cell receptor beta chain was sequenced within a study of OX40 agonist ivuxolimab in advanced cancers. Study overall: Three dose-escalation patients had partial responses: one with hepatocellular carcinoma and two with cutaneous melanoma. Study-level points and caveats: Both blood CD4+ and CD8+ T cells showed clonal growth by week 6 at 0.1 to 3.0 mg/kg.

Notes on this clone: Its antigen is currently unknown.

Germline CDR1 SGHKS, CDR2 YYEKEE (reference sequence). The CDR3 is made up of 15 amino acids. V dropped 2 bases and J dropped 4; count of bases not matched to a gene: 5. Sequencing was performed with immunoSEQ multiplex PCR; in TCRdb, only in-frame clones are kept and a portion is missing. Altogether about 91,000 clones are present, around 84% being singletons, with the ten largest covering 0.9% to 1.2%. Sequencing used CD4+ or CD8+ T cells sorted from blood, obtained in a trial of the OX40 agonist ivuxolimab. This TCR came from an adult with an advanced solid tumor such as melanoma, head and neck, liver or kidney cancer. The chain employs TRBV5-5 and TRBJ2-2; the match to TRBD1 covers 7 bases. The CDR3, as DNA: TGTGCCAGCAGCTTTCAGGGGGAAATCACCGGGGAGCTGTTTTTT. It encodes CASSFQGEITGELFF.